Below, 20 T cell receptor beta chains from the same sample are listed, as sequenced in a study of CD8+CD57+ T cells in acquired aplastic anemia. The study profiled TCR beta VDJ and CDR3 using genomic DNA as template. In TCRdb, the reads were re-called with MiXCR into one record per CDR3 protein. Of 150,000 to 200,000 distinct CDR3 sequences in the sample, over 70% were seen once. The authors sequenced patients whose flow cytometry had shown CD8+CD57+ cell expansion. Sequencing input: sorted CD4+, CD8+, or CD8+CD57+ T cells (not recorded which) from PBMCs. Receptors were obtained from a human donor with aplastic anemia.

This clonotype was seen more than once but under ten times. V usage is TRBV7-8 and J usage is TRBJ1-6; D is perhaps TRBD1 (5 bases). Germline values: CDR1 SGHVS, CDR2 FQNEAQ. The CDR3 runs 15 residues. The V end lost 1 base, the J end lost 10 bases, and 14 bases lay between the germline ends. The CDR3 nucleotides read TGTGCCAGCAGCTTAGACGTAGGGGTAGGGTCACCCCTCCACTTT. Encoded protein: CASSLDVGVGSPLHF.

This clonotype was seen only once. The V gene is TRBV7-8, the J gene TRBJ2-4; the match to TRBD1 covers 7 bases. The CDR3 is 14 residues long. CDR1 is SGHVS and CDR2 is FQNEAQ in the germline V gene. Trimming took 8 bases from V and 6 from J; bases not matched to a gene: 10. Here the CDR3 DNA reads TGTGCCAGCGGGATCGACAGGGTACTAAACATTCAGTACTTC. Translated, it gives CASGIDRVLNIQYF.

The J gene is TRBJ1-4, the V gene TRBV20-1, with D perhaps TRBD1 (5 bases). Germline V CDR1 and CDR2: DFQATT, SNEGSKA (reference sequence). This CDR3 has 14 residues. V was clipped by 1 base and J by 5 bases, with 11 bases between them. CDR3 sequence reads: CSARAQTVNEKLFF. In DNA, the CDR3 is TGCAGTGCTAGAGCCCAGACAGTAAATGAAAAACTGTTTTTT.

V is TRBV10-3 and J is TRBJ2-3, with TRBD2 matching 7 bases. V dropped 5 bases and J dropped 1; count of bases not matched to a gene: 3. CDR1 ENHRY and CDR2 SYGVKD come from the germline V gene. This CDR3 spans 14 amino acids. The CDR3 protein is CAISRSGGTDTQYF. The CDR3 nucleotides are TGTGCCATCAGTAGAAGCGGGGGCACAGATACGCAGTATTTT.

This chain links TRBV19 with TRBJ1-6; D not resolved. V lost 5 bases to trimming and J lost 1 base, with 15 bases between them. In germline, CDR1 is LNHDA, CDR2 SQIVND (reference sequence). The CDR3 is 17 amino acids. As DNA, the CDR3 is TGTGCCAGTAGTCCCCGTGGAGAGGCGTCCTATAATTCACCCCTCCACTTT. It specifies CASSPRGEASYNSPLHF.

Relative to its sample, this clonotype is medium-sized (0.01 to 0.1%). This chain uses TRBV6-2 or TRBV6-3 with TRBJ2-5; D is unclear. CDR1 MNHEY and CDR2 SVGEGT come from the germline V gene. The CDR3 contains 14 residues. V gave up 2 bases and J gave up 9 bases, with 16 bases separating them. The CDR3 loop is CASSYPTESSSQYF. CDR3 nucleotides: TGTGCCAGCAGTTACCCTACCGAGAGTTCGTCCCAGTACTTC.

The table lists this clonotype with a count of one. The V and J genes are TRBV19 and TRBJ2-7, with TRBD2 matching 10 bases. Germline-derived CDR1 and CDR2 are LNHDA and SQIVND (reference sequence). The CDR3 consists of 14 residues. J gave up 2 bases and V 11 bases, and 9 bases lay outside the gene matches. The chain's CDR3 is CARALAGTTYEQYF. For the CDR3, the DNA is TGTGCCCGTGCACTAGCGGGGACCACCTACGAGCAGTACTTC. The variable domain in full, completed from reference TRBV19 and TRBJ2-7, reads DGGITQSPKYLFRKEGQNVTLSCEQNLNHDAMYWYRQDPGQGLRLIYYSQIVNDFQKGDIAEGYSVSREKKESFPLTVTSAQKNPTAFYLCARALAGTTYEQYFGPGTRLTVT.

This rearrangement joins TRBV12-3 or TRBV12-4 to TRBJ1-1; 8 positions match TRBD1. CDR3 length equals 14 residues. With 5 bases clipped from V and 4 bases from J, the junction kept 6 bases outside the gene matches. CDR3 sequence: CASSVDRGSTEAFF. The CDR3 DNA is TGTGCCAGCAGTGTCGACAGGGGTAGCACTGAAGCTTTCTTT.

The sample holds one count of this clonotype. This chain links TRBV7-9 with TRBJ2-7; 10 bases are a match to TRBD2. The germline CDR1 and CDR2 sequences are SEHNR and FQNEAQ (reference sequence). J gave up 1 base and V 5 bases, and 8 bases lay outside the gene matches. This CDR3 spans 16 amino acids. The CDR3 DNA reads as TGTGCCAGCAGCCCAGGTAGCGGGGGGATTTCCTACGAGCAGTACTTC. This translates into CASSPGSGGISYEQYF.

J is TRBJ1-5 and V is TRBV20-1, with D hard to call. Trimming left V 6 bases short and J 3 bases short, with 9 bases between. The CDR3 totals 12 residues. Germline CDR1 reads DFQATT; CDR2 reads SNEGSKA (reference sequence). CDR3 residues: CSASEANQPQHF. Here the CDR3 DNA reads TGCAGTGCCTCGGAAGCCAATCAGCCCCAGCATTTT.

The rearrangement joins TRBV19 to TRBJ1-6, with a tentative D call TRBD1 (5 bases). This CDR3 has 14 residues. Germline CDR1 LNHDA, CDR2 SQIVND (reference sequence). Trimming removed 7 bases at V and 13 bases at J, with 20 bases between. The CDR3 here is CASTASGTVRPLHF. CDR3 in DNA: TGTGCCAGTACCGCCTCCGGGACTGTCAGGCCCCTCCACTTT.

This chain joins TRBV15 and TRBJ2-1; 8 bases line up with TRBD1. This CDR3 comprises 13 residues. The ends lost 11 bases at V and 6 bases at J; junction bases unmatched: 9. Germline-derived CDR1 and CDR2 are LNHNV and YYDKDF (reference sequence). Written as DNA, the CDR3 is TGTGCCTCCGCGTTAGGACAGGGCAATGAGCAGTTCTTC. Its translation is CASALGQGNEQFF.

The chain combines TRBV7-3 with TRBJ2-7; 10 bases agree with TRBD1. The V gene end was trimmed by 3 bases and the J gene end by 3 bases; junction bases not matched to a gene: 5. CDR3 length: 15 residues. The germline V gene has CDR1 SGHTA and CDR2 FQGTGA. In DNA, the CDR3 is TGTGCCAGCAGCTTGGCCGGACAGGGGGGCTACGAGCAGTACTTC. This gives the protein CASSLAGQGGYEQYF.

The chain couples TRBV3-1 to TRBJ2-7, with D uncertain. The V end lost 4 bases, the J end lost 6 bases, and 10 bases lay between the germline ends. The germline V gene has CDR1 LGHDT and CDR2 YNNKEL (reference sequence). The CDR3 extends over 12 amino acids. CDR3 residues: CASSPGLSEQYF. CDR3 coding DNA: TGTGCCAGCAGCCCTGGTCTCAGCGAGCAGTACTTC.

The chain is built from TRBV19 and TRBJ1-1; perhaps TRBD1 as D (5 bases). Deletions cut 4 bases from V and 3 bases from J, with 9 bases between. Germline V gene data show CDR1 as LNHDA and CDR2 as SQIVND (reference sequence). CDR3 length equals 13 residues. The CDR3 spells CASSTGTYTEAFF. The CDR3 region has the DNA TGTGCCAGTAGTACCGGGACCTACACTGAAGCTTTCTTT. The full variable domain, completed using reference TRBV19 and TRBJ1-1, is DGGITQSPKYLFRKEGQNVTLSCEQNLNHDAMYWYRQDPGQGLRLIYYSQIVNDFQKGDIAEGYSVSREKKESFPLTVTSAQKNPTAFYLCASSTGTYTEAFFGQGTRLTVV.

The chain carries TRBV24-1 and TRBJ1-1, with D uncertain. CDR3 length: 14 residues. The V end was cut by 7 bases, the J end by 4 bases, with 15 bases between. Per the germline V gene, CDR1 is KGHDR and CDR2 is SFDVKD. The CDR3 sequence is CATRDRDWTTEAFF. CDR3 sequence (DNA): TGTGCCACCAGAGATCGGGATTGGACCACTGAAGCTTTCTTT.

The chain carries TRBV9 and TRBJ2-7; 10 nucleotides line up with TRBD2. Germline trimming cut 0 bases from V and 7 bases from J; bases unmatched to any gene: 7. The CDR3 is 15 residues long. CDR1 and CDR2 (germline): SGDLS, YYNGEE. The DNA of the CDR3 is TGTGCCAGCAGCGTAGGAAGCGGGGGGGTGTGGGAGCAGTACTTC. This encodes CASSVGSGGVWEQYF.

A note on this clonotype: At one of its ends the junction is not consistent with the germline gene, which may arise from a read error. The chain combines TRBV20-1 with TRBJ1-1, with unresolved D. This CDR3 spans 15 amino acids. Germline loops: CDR1 DFQATT, CDR2 SNEGSKA (reference sequence). The CDR3 sequence is CSAREALGPNTEASF. CDR3 nucleotide sequence: TGCAGTGCTAGAGAAGCCCTAGGGCCGAACACTGAAGCTTCCTTT.

This chain links TRBV5-8 with TRBJ2-1; D ambiguous. Trimming took 5 bases from V and 6 from J, leaving 6 bases between them. Germline-derived CDR1 and CDR2 are SGHTS and YDEGEE. The CDR3 has 11 amino acids. CDR3 in amino acids: CASSKVNEQFF. In DNA form, the CDR3 reads TGTGCCAGCAGTAAGGTCAATGAGCAGTTCTTC.

This clonotype came up once. V is TRBV11-1 and J is TRBJ2-7, with a tentative D call TRBD2 (5 bases). This CDR3 comprises 13 residues. CDR1 and CDR2 from the germline V gene are SGHAT and FQDESV (reference sequence). Trimming removed 3 bases from V and 7 bases from J, with 13 bases in between. CDR3 loop: CASSLGYSGEQYF. The CDR3 DNA reads as TGTGCCAGCAGCTTGGGCTATTCGGGGGAGCAGTACTTC. The full variable domain, rest sourced from reference TRBV11-1 and TRBJ2-7, is EAEVAQSPRYKITEKSQAVAFWCDPISGHATLYWYRQILGQGPELLVQFQDESVVDDSQLPKDRFSAERLKGVDSTLKIQPAELGDSAMYLCASSLGYSGEQYFGPGTRLTVT.